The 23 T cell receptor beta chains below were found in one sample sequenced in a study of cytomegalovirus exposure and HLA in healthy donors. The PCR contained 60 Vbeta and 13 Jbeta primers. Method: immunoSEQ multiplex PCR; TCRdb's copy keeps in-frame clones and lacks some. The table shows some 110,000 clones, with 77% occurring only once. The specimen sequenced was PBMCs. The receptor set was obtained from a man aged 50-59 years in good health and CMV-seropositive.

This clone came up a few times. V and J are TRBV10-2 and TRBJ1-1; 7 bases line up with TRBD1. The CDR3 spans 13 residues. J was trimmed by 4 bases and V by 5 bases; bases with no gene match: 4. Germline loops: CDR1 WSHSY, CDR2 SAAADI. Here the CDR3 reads CASSTSGGTEAFF. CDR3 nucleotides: TGCGCCAGCAGTACCTCAGGGGGCACTGAAGCTTTCTTT.

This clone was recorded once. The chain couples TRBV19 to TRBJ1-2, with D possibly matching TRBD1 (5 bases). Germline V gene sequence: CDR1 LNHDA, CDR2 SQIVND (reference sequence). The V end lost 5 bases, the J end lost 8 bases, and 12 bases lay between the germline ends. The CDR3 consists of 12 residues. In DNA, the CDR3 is TGTGCCAGTAGTGTCCAGGGAGGAGGCTACACCTTC. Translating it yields CASSVQGGGYTF.

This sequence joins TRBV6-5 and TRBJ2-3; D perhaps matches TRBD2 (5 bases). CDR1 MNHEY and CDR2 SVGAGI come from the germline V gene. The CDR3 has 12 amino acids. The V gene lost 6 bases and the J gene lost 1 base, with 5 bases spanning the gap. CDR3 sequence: CASSGGTDTQYF. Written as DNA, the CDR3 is TGTGCCAGCAGCGGGGGCACAGATACGCAGTATTTT.

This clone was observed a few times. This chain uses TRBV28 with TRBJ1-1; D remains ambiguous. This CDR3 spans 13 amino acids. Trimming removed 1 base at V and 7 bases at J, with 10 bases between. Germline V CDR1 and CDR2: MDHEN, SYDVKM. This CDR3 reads CASSLYAGREAFF. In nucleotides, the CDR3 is TGTGCCAGCAGTTTATACGCCGGTCGTGAAGCTTTCTTT.

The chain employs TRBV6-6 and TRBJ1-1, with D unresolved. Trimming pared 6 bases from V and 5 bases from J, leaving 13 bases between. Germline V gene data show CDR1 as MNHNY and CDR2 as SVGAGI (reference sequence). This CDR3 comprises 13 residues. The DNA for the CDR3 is TGTGCCAGCAGCCCCGACCCTAGGACTGAAGCTTTCTTT. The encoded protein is CASSPDPRTEAFF.

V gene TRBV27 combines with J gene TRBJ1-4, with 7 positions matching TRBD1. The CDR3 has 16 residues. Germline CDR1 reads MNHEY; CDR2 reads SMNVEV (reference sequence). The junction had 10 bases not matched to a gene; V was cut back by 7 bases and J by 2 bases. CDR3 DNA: TGTGCCAGCAAACAGGGGAAAGTTTTGACTAATGAAAAACTGTTTTTT. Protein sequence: CASKQGKVLTNEKLFF.

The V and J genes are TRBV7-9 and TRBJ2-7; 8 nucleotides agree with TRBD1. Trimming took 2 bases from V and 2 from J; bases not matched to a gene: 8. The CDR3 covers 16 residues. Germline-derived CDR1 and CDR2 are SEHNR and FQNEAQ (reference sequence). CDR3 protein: CASSLYRDRGTYEQYF. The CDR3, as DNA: TGTGCCAGCAGCTTATATCGCGACAGGGGTACCTACGAGCAGTACTTC.

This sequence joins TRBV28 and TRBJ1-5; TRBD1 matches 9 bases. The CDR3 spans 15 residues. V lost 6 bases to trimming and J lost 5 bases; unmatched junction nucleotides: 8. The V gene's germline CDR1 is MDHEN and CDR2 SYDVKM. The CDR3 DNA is TGTGCCAGCAGCTACACCGGGACAGGGTATCAGCCCCAGCATTTT. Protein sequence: CASSYTGTGYQPQHF.

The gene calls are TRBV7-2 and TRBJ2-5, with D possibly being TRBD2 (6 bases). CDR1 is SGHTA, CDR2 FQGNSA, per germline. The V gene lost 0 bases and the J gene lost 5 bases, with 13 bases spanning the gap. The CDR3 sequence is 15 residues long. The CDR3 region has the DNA TGTGCCAGCAGCTTAGCGGGCCCGGGGGTGGAGACCCAGTACTTC. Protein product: CASSLAGPGVETQYF.

The chain's CDR3 is CASSKGGLVRWYEQYF. The DNA for the CDR3 is TGTGCCAGCAGCAAAGGAGGGCTGGTGAGGTGGTACGAGCAGTACTTC. The V and J genes are TRBV21-1 and TRBJ2-7; no DNA check was done on the table's D call, TRBD2. TRBV21-1 is an annotated pseudogene. The CDR3 contains 16 residues.

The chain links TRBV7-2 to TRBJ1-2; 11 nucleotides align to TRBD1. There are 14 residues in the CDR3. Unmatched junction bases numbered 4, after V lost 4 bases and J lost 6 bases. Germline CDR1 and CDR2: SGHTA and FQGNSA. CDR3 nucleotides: TGTGCCAGCAGCTCGGACAGGGGGCTTAATGGCTACACCTTC. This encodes CASSSDRGLNGYTF.

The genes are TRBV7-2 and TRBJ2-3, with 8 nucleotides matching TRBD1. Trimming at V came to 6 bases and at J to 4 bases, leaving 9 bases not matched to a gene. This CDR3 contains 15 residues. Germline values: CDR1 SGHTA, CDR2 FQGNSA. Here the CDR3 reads CASSQGGRGPDTQYF. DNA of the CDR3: TGTGCCAGCAGTCAAGGTGGCAGGGGGCCAGATACGCAGTATTTT.

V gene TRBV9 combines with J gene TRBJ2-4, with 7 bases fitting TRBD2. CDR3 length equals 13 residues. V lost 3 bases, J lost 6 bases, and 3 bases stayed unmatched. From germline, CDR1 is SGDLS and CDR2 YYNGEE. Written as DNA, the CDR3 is TGTGCCAGCAGCGGACTAGCTGGAAACATTCAGTACTTC. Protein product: CASSGLAGNIQYF.

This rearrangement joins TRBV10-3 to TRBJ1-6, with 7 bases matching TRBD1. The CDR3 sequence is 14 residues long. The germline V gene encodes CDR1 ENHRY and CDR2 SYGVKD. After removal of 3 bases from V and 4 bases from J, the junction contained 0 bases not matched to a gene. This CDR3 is CAISEQGYNSPLHF. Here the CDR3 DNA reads TGTGCCATCAGTGAACAGGGGTATAATTCACCCCTCCACTTT.

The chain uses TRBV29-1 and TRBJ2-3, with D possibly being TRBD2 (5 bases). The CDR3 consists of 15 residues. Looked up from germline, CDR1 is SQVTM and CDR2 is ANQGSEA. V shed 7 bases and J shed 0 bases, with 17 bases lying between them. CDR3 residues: CSATKRMTSTDTQYF. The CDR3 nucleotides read TGCAGCGCCACTAAGCGGATGACTAGCACAGATACGCAGTATTTT.

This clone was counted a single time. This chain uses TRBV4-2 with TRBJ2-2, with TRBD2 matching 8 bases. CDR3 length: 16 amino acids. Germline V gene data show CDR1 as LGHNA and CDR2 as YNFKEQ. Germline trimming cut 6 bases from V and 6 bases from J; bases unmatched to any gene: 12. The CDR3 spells CASRREAGERAGELFF. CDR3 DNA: TGTGCCAGCAGACGAGAAGCGGGAGAGAGGGCCGGGGAGCTGTTTTTT.

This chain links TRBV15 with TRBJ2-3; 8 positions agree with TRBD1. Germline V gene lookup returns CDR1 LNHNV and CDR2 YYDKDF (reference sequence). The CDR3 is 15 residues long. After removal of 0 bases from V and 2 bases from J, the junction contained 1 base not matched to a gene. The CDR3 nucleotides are TGTGCCACCAGCAGAGAGGGACAGGCCACAGATACGCAGTATTTT. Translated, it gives CATSREGQATDTQYF.

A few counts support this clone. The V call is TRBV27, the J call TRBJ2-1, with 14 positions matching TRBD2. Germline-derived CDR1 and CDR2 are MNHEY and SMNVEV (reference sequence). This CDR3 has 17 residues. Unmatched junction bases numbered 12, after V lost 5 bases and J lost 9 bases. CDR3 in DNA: TGTGCCAGCAGTCAAAACGGACTAGCGGGAGGTAAAGGTGAGCAGTTCTTC. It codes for CASSQNGLAGGKGEQFF.

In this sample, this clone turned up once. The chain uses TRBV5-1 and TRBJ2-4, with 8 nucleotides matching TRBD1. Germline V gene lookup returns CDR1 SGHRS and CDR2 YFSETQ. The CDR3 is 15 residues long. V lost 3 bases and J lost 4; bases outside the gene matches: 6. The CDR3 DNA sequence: TGCGCCAGCAGCTCTACGGGGACAGGAAAAAACATTCAGTACTTC. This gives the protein CASSSTGTGKNIQYF.

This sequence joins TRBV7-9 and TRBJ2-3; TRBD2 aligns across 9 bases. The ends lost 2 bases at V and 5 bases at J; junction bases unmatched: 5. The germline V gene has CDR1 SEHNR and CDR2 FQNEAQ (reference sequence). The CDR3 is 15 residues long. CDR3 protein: CASSLTSGRGDTQYF. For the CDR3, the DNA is TGTGCCAGCAGCTTAACTAGCGGGCGAGGAGATACGCAGTATTTT. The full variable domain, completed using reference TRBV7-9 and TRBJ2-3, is DTGVSQNPRHKITKRGQNVTFRCDPISEHNRLYWYRQTLGQGPEFLTYFQNEAQLEKSRLLSDRFSAERPKGSFSTLEIQRTEQGDSAMYLCASSLTSGRGDTQYFGPGTRLTVL.

CDR3 in amino acids: CASSYSGRGTEAFF. CDR3 coding DNA: TGTGCCAGCAGTTACTCAGGTCGGGGGACTGAAGCTTTCTTT. J is TRBJ1-1 and V is TRBV6-6; weak D call: TRBD1 (5 bases). The V end lost 0 bases, the J end lost 5 bases, and 10 bases lay between the germline ends. The CDR3 is 14 amino acids. Per germline, CDR1 MNHNY and CDR2 SVGAGI (reference sequence).

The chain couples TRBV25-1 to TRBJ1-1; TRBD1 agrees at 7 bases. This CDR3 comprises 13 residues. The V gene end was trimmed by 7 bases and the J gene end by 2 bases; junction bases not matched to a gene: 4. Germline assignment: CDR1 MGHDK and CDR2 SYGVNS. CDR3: CASKGQFNTEAFF. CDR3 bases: TGTGCCAGCAAGGGACAGTTCAACACTGAAGCTTTCTTT.

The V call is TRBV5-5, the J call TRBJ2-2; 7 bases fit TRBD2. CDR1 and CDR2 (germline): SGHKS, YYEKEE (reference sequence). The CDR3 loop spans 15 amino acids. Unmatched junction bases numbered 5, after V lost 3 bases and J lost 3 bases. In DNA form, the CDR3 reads TGTGCCAGCAGCTCCCGCGCGGGGGACACCGGGGAGCTGTTTTTT. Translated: CASSSRAGDTGELFF.